Presented here are 27 T cell receptor beta chains from one specimen sequenced in a study of T cells in Graves' hyperthyroidism and ophthalmopathy. Template material for amplifying TCR beta CDR3 regions consisted of RNA transcripts. Initially, a first-round RT-PCR of the TCR CDR3 employed the HTBI primer set. MiXCR, run by TCRdb on the multiplex PCR reads, gives a single entry per CDR3 protein. Among hundreds of thousands of distinct CDR3 sequences, less than 25% were seen once, and the ten largest hold approximately 30%. Source material: blood. Every receptor here comes from a man aged 25 to 40 with Graves' ophthalmopathy.

This chain links TRBV12-3 or TRBV12-4 with TRBJ2-5, with D perhaps matching TRBD2 (5 bases). CDR3 length equals 13 residues. Deletions cut 6 bases from V and 2 bases from J, with 10 bases between. The CDR3 sequence is CASRGLPQETQYF. Here the CDR3 DNA reads TGTGCCAGCAGAGGACTTCCTCAAGAGACCCAGTACTTC.

In DNA, the CDR3 is TGCAGCGTAATAACAGGGGTCTCTGAAGCTTTCTTT. As protein: CSVITGVSEAFF. The chain uses TRBV29-1 and TRBJ1-1, with 7 bases aligning to TRBD1. The CDR3 is 12 residues long. V lost 6 bases to trimming and J lost 6 bases; unmatched junction nucleotides: 7. Per germline, CDR1 SQVTM and CDR2 ANQGSEA.

This clonotype was recorded a few times. The J gene is TRBJ1-1, the V gene TRBV4-2; D not certain. V lost 1 base to trimming and J lost 4 bases, with 10 bases between them. Germline loops: CDR1 LGHNA, CDR2 YNFKEQ. CDR3 size: 14 residues. The CDR3 sequence is CASSQGTEATEAFF. In nucleotides, the CDR3 is TGTGCCAGCAGCCAAGGCACTGAGGCCACTGAAGCTTTCTTT.

As DNA, the CDR3 is TGTGCCAGCAGCCAAGAAGGACGGTTCGCAAAGGGGAACACTGAAGCTTTCTTT. Translated: CASSQEGRFAKGNTEAFF. The chain links TRBV3-1 to TRBJ1-1; D is undetermined. The CDR3 covers 18 residues. The V gene lost 0 bases and the J gene lost 1 base, with 18 bases spanning the gap. Per the germline V gene, CDR1 is LGHDT and CDR2 is YNNKEL (reference sequence). The variable domain in full, completed from reference TRBV3-1 and TRBJ1-1, reads DTAVSQTPKYLVTQMGNDKSIKCEQNLGHDTMYWYKQDSKKFLKIMFSYNNKELIINETVPNRFSPKSPDKAHLNLHINSLELGDSAVYFCASSQEGRFAKGNTEAFFGQGTRLTVV.

There are a few counts of this clonotype. Here the CDR3 DNA reads TGTGCCAGCAGTTCAGCCGGGACTAGCGGGACCAATGAGCAGTTCTTC. Translating it yields CASSSAGTSGTNEQFF. The J gene is TRBJ2-1, the V gene TRBV27; 13 positions match TRBD2. Germline assignment: CDR1 MNHEY and CDR2 SMNVEV (reference sequence). The CDR3 consists of 16 residues. Trimming removed 4 bases from V and 6 bases from J; junction bases left unmatched: 6.

CDR3 sequence: CASSPGGWETQYF. CDR3 sequence (DNA): TGTGCCAGCAGCCCCGGGGGCTGGGAGACCCAGTACTTC. V gene TRBV7-9 combines with J gene TRBJ2-5; D might be TRBD1 or TRBD2, each matching 6 bases. The V gene lost 5 bases and the J gene lost 5 bases, with 12 bases spanning the gap. CDR1 and CDR2 from the germline V gene are SEHNR and FQNEAQ (reference sequence). This CDR3 is 13 amino acids long. Full variable domain (outside the CDR3, taken from reference TRBV7-9 and TRBJ2-5): DTGVSQNPRHKITKRGQNVTFRCDPISEHNRLYWYRQTLGQGPEFLTYFQNEAQLEKSRLLSDRFSAERPKGSFSTLEIQRTEQGDSAMYLCASSPGGWETQYFGPGTRLLVL.

As for this clonotype: A junction boundary mismatches the germline segment, possibly from a read error. The chain employs TRBV5-1 and TRBJ2-2, with 9 nucleotides matching TRBD1. Germline CDR1 reads SGHRS; CDR2 reads YFSETQ. The CDR3 covers 15 residues. Here the CDR3 reads CASSFGDRDFGELFF. The CDR3 DNA is TGTGCCAGCAGCTTTGGGGACAGGGATTTCGGGGAGCTGTTTTTT.

This clonotype was detected a few times. The chain joins TRBV28 to TRBJ1-3; no clear D gene. This CDR3 has 17 amino acids. Trimming took 5 bases from V and 6 from J, leaving 23 bases between them. Germline V lookup: CDR1 MDHEN, CDR2 SYDVKM. The CDR3 here is CASSPTVTYLPLNTIYF. The DNA for the CDR3 is TGTGCCAGCAGTCCCACGGTGACATACCTCCCGCTAAACACCATATATTTT.

This clonotype was counted a few times. The chain uses TRBV6-1 and TRBJ1-4; a weak D match, TRBD1 (5 bases). V shed 4 bases and J shed 3 bases, with 12 bases lying between them. CDR1 and CDR2 (germline): MNHNS, SASEGT. The CDR3 sequence is 15 residues long. This chain's CDR3 is CASSVSGGPNEKLFF. CDR3 in DNA: TGTGCCAGCAGTGTATCGGGGGGACCTAATGAAAAACTGTTTTTT.

V and J are TRBV12-3 or TRBV12-4 and TRBJ2-5, with D perhaps TRBD1 (7 bases). Trimming took 7 bases from V and 5 from J, leaving 17 bases between them. The CDR3 is 14 amino acids. This chain's CDR3 is CASNHRGGEETQYF. For the CDR3, the DNA is TGTGCCAGCAACCACAGGGGAGGAGAGGAGACCCAGTACTTC.

This clonotype was found a few times. CDR3 DNA sequence: TGTGCCATCAGCGGGACTAGCGGGAGGGACGAGCAGTACTTC. Protein sequence: CAISGTSGRDEQYF. The rearrangement links TRBV10-3 to TRBJ2-7, with TRBD2 identical over 16 bases. The CDR3 sequence is 14 residues long. Germline-derived CDR1 and CDR2 are ENHRY and SYGVKD. V shed 6 bases, J shed 5 bases, and the junction held 1 base outside the gene matches.

The chain recombines TRBV11-2 with TRBJ2-7; D uncertain. In germline, CDR1 is SGHAT, CDR2 FQNNGV. V was shortened by 1 base and J by 6 bases, with 10 bases between the two germline ends. The CDR3 has 13 amino acids. Here the CDR3 reads CASSLGFSGEQYF. CDR3 bases: TGTGCCAGCAGCTTAGGTTTCTCAGGCGAGCAGTACTTC.

The rearrangement uses TRBV5-6 and TRBJ1-4; the D is unclear. This CDR3 has 15 residues. Between the trimmed V and J ends, which lost 5 bases and 0 bases, there was a span of 11 bases. Per the germline V gene, CDR1 is SGHDT and CDR2 is YYEEEE. CDR3 protein: CASSSRRSTNEKLFF. CDR3 in DNA: TGTGCCAGCAGTTCACGCAGGTCAACTAATGAAAAACTGTTTTTT. The whole variable domain, filled in from reference TRBV5-6 and TRBJ1-4, reads DAGVTQSPTHLIKTRGQQVTLRCSPKSGHDTVSWYQQALGQGPQFIFQYYEEEERQRGNFPDRFSGHQFPNYSSELNVNALLLGDSALYLCASSSRRSTNEKLFFGSGTQLSVL.

This clonotype was counted at least ten times. This chain connects TRBV20-1 to TRBJ1-6; D is unclear. The V end lost 3 bases, the J end lost 7 bases, and 10 bases lay between the germline ends. CDR1 DFQATT and CDR2 SNEGSKA come from the germline V gene (reference sequence). CDR3 length equals 13 residues. The CDR3 region has the DNA TGCAGTGCTAGCAGCGGCGCCAATTCACCCCTCCACTTT. It yields the protein CSASSGANSPLHF.

V is TRBV7-6 and J is TRBJ1-1, with TRBD1 matching 10 bases. The CDR3 is 15 residues long. Germline CDR1 is SGHVS and CDR2 is FNYEAQ. V was pared by 0 bases and J by 5 bases, with 3 bases of the junction left unmatched. The CDR3 coding sequence is TGTGCCAGCAGCTTAGCCCGGACAGGGGGGACTGAAGCTTTCTTT. Translation gives CASSLARTGGTEAFF.

The chain combines TRBV5-5 with TRBJ1-3; the D gene is possibly TRBD1 (5 bases). Trimming left V 0 bases short and J 3 bases short, with 10 bases between. The CDR3 runs to 15 residues. Germline CDR1 is SGHKS and CDR2 is YYEKEE (reference sequence). The CDR3 sequence: CASSLDGAFGNTIYF. CDR3 sequence (DNA): TGTGCCAGCAGCTTGGACGGGGCGTTTGGAAACACCATATATTTT.

This clonotype was detected ten times or more. The chain combines TRBV28 with TRBJ1-5; unclear D gene. CDR3 length equals 14 residues. Germline assignment: CDR1 MDHEN and CDR2 SYDVKM. The germline V and J ends were trimmed by 5 bases and 7 bases, with 15 bases remaining between them. This chain's CDR3 is CASSQQNVGQPQHF. The CDR3 DNA sequence: TGTGCCAGCAGTCAACAAAACGTTGGCCAGCCCCAGCATTTT.

At least ten counts were recorded for this clonotype. The chain recombines TRBV6-2 or TRBV6-3 with TRBJ1-5; 8 bases match TRBD1. The V and J ends lost 4 bases and 2 bases, in that order; junction bases with no gene match: 7. The CDR3 has 16 amino acids. The V gene's germline CDR1 is MNHEY and CDR2 SVGEGT. CDR3 bases: TGTGCCAGCAGTTTCTCCAGGGGGCTTGGCAATCAGCCCCAGCATTTT. Protein sequence: CASSFSRGLGNQPQHF.

This chain links TRBV24-1 with TRBJ2-1; 8 nucleotides agree with TRBD2. The CDR3 is 16 amino acids. The ends lost 5 bases at V and 10 bases at J; junction bases unmatched: 15. Looked up from germline, CDR1 is KGHDR and CDR2 is SFDVKD. DNA of the CDR3: TGTGCCACCAGTGGTTCGGGGGGACTAGGGCCCGGAGAGCAGTTCTTC. Residues: CATSGSGGLGPGEQFF.

This clonotype was seen a few times. The V and J genes are TRBV27 and TRBJ2-2, with D possibly called TRBD1 or TRBD2 (5 bases each). V lost 5 bases and J lost 0, with 10 bases in between. Germline CDR1 and CDR2: MNHEY and SMNVEV (reference sequence). The CDR3 has 15 residues. Here the CDR3 reads CASSDSGPNTGELFF. CDR3 DNA sequence: TGTGCCAGCAGTGATTCGGGGCCGAACACCGGGGAGCTGTTTTTT.

This clonotype was recorded a few times. The chain employs TRBV11-2 and TRBJ2-1; no definite D call. Trimming removed 4 bases at V and 8 bases at J, with 21 bases between. This CDR3 comprises 16 residues. Germline V CDR1 and CDR2: SGHAT, FQNNGV. CDR3 amino acids: CASSSAQVYGWDEQFF. The CDR3 DNA is TGTGCCAGCAGCTCAGCCCAAGTCTACGGTTGGGATGAGCAGTTCTTC.

This clonotype appeared many times. The chain combines TRBV18 with TRBJ2-1, with TRBD1 matching over 7 bases. The CDR3 is made up of 18 amino acids. V was pared by 3 bases and J by 5 bases, with 16 bases of the junction left unmatched. Germline V lookup: CDR1 KGHSH, CDR2 LQKENI. The CDR3 coding sequence is TGTGCCAGCTCACCTACACCGATCAACCGAGGGACAGACAATGAGCAGTTCTTC. This gives the protein CASSPTPINRGTDNEQFF. The complete variable domain, with remaining parts taken from reference TRBV18 and TRBJ2-1, reads NAGVMQNPRHLVRRRGQEARLRCSPMKGHSHVYWYRQLPEEGLKFMVYLQKENIIDESGMPKERFSAEFPKEGPSILRIQQVVRGDSAAYFCASSPTPINRGTDNEQFFGPGTRLTVL.

This clonotype was observed at least ten times. The chain links TRBV11-1 to TRBJ2-7; 7 bases match TRBD1. The CDR3 is made up of 14 amino acids. The trim removed 0 bases at V and 3 bases at J, leaving 2 bases unmatched. CDR1 and CDR2 from the germline V gene are SGHAT and FQDESV (reference sequence). CDR3 sequence reads: CASSLAGDSYEQYF. The CDR3 DNA is TGTGCCAGCAGCTTAGCTGGGGACAGCTACGAGCAGTACTTC.

Regarding this clonotype: A read error may produce the germline difference seen at one junction end. This chain uses TRBV24-1 with TRBJ1-1, with D uncertain. The CDR3 runs to 13 residues. In germline, CDR1 is KGHDR, CDR2 SFDVKD. The CDR3 protein is CATSGHLNPEAFF. DNA of the CDR3: TGTGCCACCAGTGGCCACTTGAACCCTGAAGCTTTCTTT.

The V gene is TRBV6-1, the J gene TRBJ2-1; 14 bases are shared with TRBD2. The junction had 17 bases not matched to a gene; V was cut back by 3 bases and J by 4 bases. The CDR3 is 21 residues long. Germline lookup yields CDR1 MNHNS and CDR2 SASEGT. The CDR3 here is CASSDTAGPGLAGEIYNEQFF. CDR3 nucleotides: TGTGCCAGCAGTGATACCGCGGGCCCGGGACTAGCGGGAGAGATTTACAATGAGCAGTTCTTC.

The genes are TRBV6-1 and TRBJ2-1; 9 nucleotides agree with TRBD2. Germline values: CDR1 MNHNS, CDR2 SASEGT. V was pared by 7 bases and J by 4 bases, with 20 bases of the junction left unmatched. The CDR3 extends over 19 amino acids. For the CDR3, the DNA is TGTGCCAGCATGGGGTGGAGAGCGGGAGGCATCTTGGGATACAATGAGCAGTTCTTC. This translates into CASMGWRAGGILGYNEQFF.

This clonotype was picked up many times. This sequence joins TRBV28 and TRBJ2-7; unclear D gene. This CDR3 has 14 residues. Germline V gives CDR1 MDHEN, CDR2 SYDVKM. V gave up 6 bases and J gave up 3 bases, with 15 bases separating them. CDR3 DNA sequence: TGTGCCAGCAGCTGGGATGGAGTCCGCTACGAGCAGTACTTC. This encodes CASSWDGVRYEQYF. Full variable domain (remainder filled in from reference TRBV28 and TRBJ2-7): DVKVTQSSRYLVKRTGEKVFLECVQDMDHENMFWYRQDPGLGLRLIYFSYDVKMKEKGDIPEGYSVSREKKERFSLILESASTNQTSMYLCASSWDGVRYEQYFGPGTRLTVT.